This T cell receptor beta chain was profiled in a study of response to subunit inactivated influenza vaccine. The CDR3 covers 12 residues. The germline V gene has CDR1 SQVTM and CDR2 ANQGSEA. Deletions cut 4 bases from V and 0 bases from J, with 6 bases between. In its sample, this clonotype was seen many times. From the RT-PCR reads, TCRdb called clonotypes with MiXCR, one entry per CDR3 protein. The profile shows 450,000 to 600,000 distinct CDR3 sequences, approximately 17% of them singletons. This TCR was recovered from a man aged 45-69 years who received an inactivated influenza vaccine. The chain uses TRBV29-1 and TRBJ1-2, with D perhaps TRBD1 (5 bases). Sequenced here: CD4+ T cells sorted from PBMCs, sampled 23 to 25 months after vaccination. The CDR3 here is CSVGQTNYGYTF. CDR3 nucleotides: TGCAGCGTTGGACAGACTAACTATGGCTACACCTTC.